This T cell receptor (beta chain) was sequenced during a study of cytomegalovirus exposure and HLA in healthy donors. Study-wide background: Most genotyped donors, 75% to 85% of about 360, had Caucasian-associated genetic ancestry. Findings and caveats of the study: A few of the chains that were CMV-associated were confirmed in vitro to be specific for CMV antigens. Accurate HLA-A and HLA-B prediction from TCR beta sequences was reported for most subjects.

This CDR3 is 13 amino acids long. The V gene lost 5 bases and the J gene lost 5 bases, with 15 bases spanning the gap. Germline V gene data show CDR1 as GTSNPN and CDR2 as SVGIG (reference sequence). PCR involved 60 Vbeta and 13 Jbeta primers. Per the study methods: Unique TCR beta chains numbered around 80 million in a later analysis, with approximately 10 million shared. Libraries were prepared by immunoSEQ multiplex PCR; TCRdb keeps only in-frame clonotypes and omits some of them. V and J calls and clone size are given by that table; D and trimming were obtained from the DNA. The sample contains 190,000 or so clones, approximately 78% of which appear only once. A note on this clone: Its cognate antigen is unknown.

This sequence joins TRBV30 and TRBJ1-1, with a weak D call TRBD1 (5 bases). The receptor's source is a woman aged 45-60 years in good health and CMV-seropositive. The sequenced material came from PBMCs. The CDR3 here is CAWVGLEGTEAFF. DNA of the CDR3: TGTGCCTGGGTCGGACTGGAGGGGACTGAAGCTTTCTTT.